This TCR beta chain was profiled in a study of cytomegalovirus exposure and HLA in healthy donors. This clone was detected once. Its cognate antigen is unknown. The PCR used 60 Vbeta and 13 Jbeta primers. Sequencing used immunoSEQ multiplex PCR; TCRdb keeps in-frame clones, though not all of them. The sample lists approximately 120,000 clones, around 70% seen once, with roughly 3% in the top ten. Everyone who donated was a healthy bone marrow donor. Germline V lookup: CDR1 MNHNS, CDR2 SASEGT. The length of the CDR3 is 13 residues. Trimming took 8 bases from V and 3 from J, leaving 14 bases between them. Study-wide points: The likely explanation for a cluster of highly shared sequence variants was sequencing artifact. Upon later analysis, HLA-associated TCR beta chains proved more clonally expanded than other, equally common chains. Researchers left out some V segments, among them TRBV6-2 and TRBV6-3, as indistinguishable.

The receptor comes from a man younger than 40 in good health and CMV-seronegative. The chain combines TRBV6-1 with TRBJ2-7, with D possibly matching TRBD2 (5 bases). Source material: PBMCs. CDR3 coding DNA: TGTGCCAGCGATATTAGCGCAGACTACGAGCAGTACTTC. It is translated as CASDISADYEQYF.